This TCR beta chain is from a study of CD8 T cells in ankylosing spondylitis. On this clonotype: Its antigen is undetermined.

The study's findings and limits: There was a TCR beta motif, made of eight highly homologous variants, that appeared characteristic of ankylosing spondylitis blood.

Trimming took 2 bases from V and 4 from J; bases not matched to a gene: 5. This CDR3 comprises 15 residues. Germline V gene data show CDR1 as MNHEY and CDR2 as SVGAGI. TCRdb re-called the 5' RACE reads with MiXCR, one entry per CDR3 protein. The repertoire holds about 390,000 distinct CDR3 sequences, with approximately 20% as singletons. Sequencing was carried out using blood, either unsorted or a sorted T cell fraction (not recorded which). The genes are TRBV6-5 and TRBJ2-1; 7 nucleotides line up with TRBD2. The clonotype originates from a male donor with ankylosing spondylitis. The CDR3 here is CASSYSVRGYNEQFF. The CDR3 DNA follows: TGTGCCAGCAGTTACAGCGTGCGGGGGTACAATGAGCAGTTCTTC.